The 26 T cell receptor beta chains given below trace back to one sample, sequenced in a study of CD8 T cells in ankylosing spondylitis. TCRdb redid the calling of the 5' RACE reads with MiXCR, one entry per CDR3 protein. Altogether about 140,000 distinct CDR3 sequences are present, more than 5.5% being singletons, with the ten largest covering around 12%. What was sequenced was blood, either unsorted or a sorted T cell fraction (not recorded which). These receptor sequences come from a female donor with ankylosing spondylitis or in good health (not recorded which).

A note on this clonotype: This may be a read error: a much more frequent sequence differs by one nucleotide. The chain links TRBV30 to TRBJ2-7, with TRBD2 identical over 7 bases. In germline, CDR1 is GTSNPN, CDR2 SVGIG (reference sequence). The CDR3 consists of 16 residues. Trimming took 4 bases from V and 1 from J; bases not matched to a gene: 13. CDR3 residues: CAWTHGLAAPSYEQYF. The CDR3 bases are TGTGCCTGGACCCATGGCCTAGCGGCTCCTTCCTACGAGCAGTACTTC.

In this sample, this clonotype turned up many times. This chain connects TRBV11-2 to TRBJ2-4; TRBD1 or TRBD2 may be the D gene (6 bases each). Germline CDR1 SGHAT, CDR2 FQNNGV. Trimming removed 1 base from V and 7 bases from J, with 11 bases in between. This CDR3 has 14 amino acids. In nucleotides, the CDR3 is TGTGCCAGCAGCTTAGGGGGGGCATTGAACATTCAGTACTTC. It translates to CASSLGGALNIQYF.

There are many counts of this clonotype. The J gene is TRBJ1-1, the V gene TRBV5-1; D call uncertain. This CDR3 contains 15 residues. The germline V gene has CDR1 SGHRS and CDR2 YFSETQ. The germline V and J ends were trimmed by 4 bases and 1 base, with 14 bases remaining between them. The CDR3, as DNA: TGCGCCAGCAGCCCCCGCCAGTCAACGAACACTGAAGCTTTCTTT. Its translation: CASSPRQSTNTEAFF.

This clonotype was seen many times. This chain uses TRBV20-1 with TRBJ2-5; 11 bases match TRBD2. The length of the CDR3 is 18 residues. Germline loops: CDR1 DFQATT, CDR2 SNEGSKA (reference sequence). The J segment lost 3 bases and the V segment lost 2 bases, leaving 14 bases of the junction unmatched. The CDR3 here is CSARKILAGAQREETQYF. The CDR3 DNA reads as TGCAGTGCTAGAAAAATACTAGCGGGGGCGCAAAGAGAAGAGACCCAGTACTTC.

Many counts were recorded for this clonotype. The chain carries TRBV5-1 and TRBJ2-1; D not certain. In germline, CDR1 is SGHRS, CDR2 YFSETQ. Trimming removed 0 bases from V and 6 bases from J, with 10 bases in between. The CDR3 sequence is 14 residues long. CDR3 bases: TGCGCCAGCAGCTTGGAATTATGGGGCAATGAGCAGTTCTTC. It is translated as CASSLELWGNEQFF. Full variable domain (rest looked up from reference TRBV5-1 and TRBJ2-1): KAGVTQTPRYLIKTRGQQVTLSCSPISGHRSVSWYQQTPGQGLQFLFEYFSETQRNKGNFPGRFSGRQFSNSRSEMNVSTLELGDSALYLCASSLELWGNEQFFGPGTRLTVL.

As to this clonotype: The junction and the germline gene differ at one end; a read error may be behind it. This chain uses TRBV28 with TRBJ1-2; the D is unclear. Per germline, CDR1 MDHEN and CDR2 SYDVKM. This CDR3 contains 12 residues. CDR3 in amino acids: CASSSTDFTIHF. DNA for the CDR3: TGTGCCAGCAGTTCCACCGACTTCACCATCCATTTC.

This clonotype appeared many times. The chain recombines TRBV6-1 with TRBJ1-1, with TRBD1 matching 7 bases. J lost 5 bases, V lost 3 bases, and 9 bases had no gene match. The CDR3 runs to 15 residues. Germline loops: CDR1 MNHNS, CDR2 SASEGT. The CDR3 coding sequence is TGTGCCAGCAGTGAGACAGGGCGCACGGGGACTGAAGCTTTCTTT. This sequence encodes CASSETGRTGTEAFF.

This clonotype has ten or more counts. The CDR3 here is CSAPGQRVYGYTF. CDR3 sequence (DNA): TGCAGTGCCCCGGGACAGCGAGTCTATGGCTACACCTTC. The chain employs TRBV20-1 and TRBJ1-2, with 7 bases aligning to TRBD1. V gave up 6 bases and J gave up 4 bases; unmatched junction bases: 8. In germline, CDR1 is DFQATT, CDR2 SNEGSKA (reference sequence). This CDR3 region has 13 residues.

This rearrangement joins TRBV3-1 to TRBJ2-4, with D perhaps TRBD2 (5 bases). This CDR3 region has 14 residues. Trimming shortened V by 3 bases and J by 5 bases, and 11 bases separated the two germline ends. CDR1 LGHDT and CDR2 YNNKEL come from the germline V gene (reference sequence). The CDR3 spells CASSQRGLQNIQYF. CDR3 in DNA: TGTGCCAGCAGCCAGAGAGGACTTCAAAACATTCAGTACTTC.

The chain links TRBV18 to TRBJ2-7; 7 bases fit TRBD1. There are 16 residues in the CDR3. V lost 3 bases, J lost 2 bases, and 10 bases stayed unmatched. The germline V gene has CDR1 KGHSH and CDR2 LQKENI. The CDR3 loop reads CASSPTGDPKTYEQYF. The CDR3 DNA reads as TGTGCCAGCTCACCCACAGGGGATCCAAAGACCTACGAGCAGTACTTC.

This clonotype was detected many times. The genes are TRBV11-2 and TRBJ2-1, with TRBD1 matching 7 bases. Germline CDR1 reads SGHAT; CDR2 reads FQNNGV. There are 16 residues in the CDR3. V lost 5 bases to trimming and J lost 5 bases; unmatched junction nucleotides: 12. The chain's CDR3 is CASSGRQGMGNNEQFF. The CDR3 DNA reads as TGTGCCAGCAGCGGCCGACAGGGAATGGGGAACAATGAGCAGTTCTTC.

The gene calls are TRBV3-1 and TRBJ2-2; tentative D call: TRBD1 (6 bases). This CDR3 has 18 residues. The germline V and J ends were trimmed by 11 bases and 5 bases, with 30 bases remaining between them. Germline CDR1 is LGHDT and CDR2 is YNNKEL (reference sequence). This CDR3 is CAFRSALNRAVTTGELFF. Here the CDR3 DNA reads TGTGCCTTCAGATCAGCCCTGAACAGGGCGGTTACGACCGGGGAGCTGTTTTTT.

The sample holds many counts of this clonotype. The gene calls are TRBV20-1 and TRBJ2-2; 12 nucleotides line up with TRBD2. The CDR3 is 16 amino acids. The germline V gene has CDR1 DFQATT and CDR2 SNEGSKA (reference sequence). V shed 3 bases and J 7 bases; nucleotides not matched to a gene: 9. CDR3 bases: TGCAGTGCTAGTAACCCTAGCGGGGGGGCCGGCGGGGAGCTGTTTTTT. This translates into CSASNPSGGAGGELFF.

This clonotype was detected many times. J is TRBJ1-1 and V is TRBV27; D may be TRBD1 (5 bases). Trimming left V 2 bases short and J 4 bases short, with 8 bases between. The CDR3 sequence is 13 residues long. From germline, CDR1 is MNHEY and CDR2 SMNVEV (reference sequence). For the CDR3, the DNA is TGTGCCAGCAGTTTAGGGGCCGCCACTGAAGCTTTCTTT. Translating gives CASSLGAATEAFF.

Ten or more counts support this clonotype. V usage is TRBV12-3 or TRBV12-4 and J usage is TRBJ1-4, with D unclear. This CDR3 has 15 residues. V gave up 5 bases and J gave up 0 bases, with 10 bases separating them. The CDR3 DNA is TGTGCCAGCAGTCCCGACAAAGCAACTAATGAAAAACTGTTTTTT. Its translation: CASSPDKATNEKLFF.

This clonotype was counted many times. The J gene is TRBJ2-3, the V gene TRBV7-2; the D is unclear. The CDR3 contains 15 residues. Trimming left V 0 bases short and J 1 base short, with 8 bases between. Germline CDR1 is SGHTA and CDR2 is FQGNSA. DNA for the CDR3: TGTGCCAGCAGCTTAGCGTCTTTCGGCACAGATACGCAGTATTTT. Protein sequence: CASSLASFGTDTQYF. The complete variable domain, with remaining parts taken from reference TRBV7-2 and TRBJ2-3, reads GAGVSQSPSNKVTEKGKDVELRCDPISGHTALYWYRQSLGQGLEFLIYFQGNSAPDKSGLPSDRFSAERTGGSVSTLTIQRTQQEDSAVYLCASSLASFGTDTQYFGPGTRLTVL.

In its sample, this clonotype was seen many times. The rearrangement joins TRBV6-2 or TRBV6-3 to TRBJ1-5, with 9 bases fitting TRBD1. The V segment lost 6 bases and the J segment 7 bases; nucleotides outside the gene matches: 10. The CDR3 length is 15 residues. Germline-derived CDR1 and CDR2 are MNHEY and SVGEGT. CDR3 protein: CASSDGQGRGQPQHF. CDR3 bases: TGTGCCAGCAGCGACGGACAGGGGCGAGGACAGCCCCAGCATTTT.

This clonotype was seen at least ten times. The chain is built from TRBV5-1 and TRBJ2-1; a weak D match, TRBD2 (7 bases). The CDR3 totals 14 residues. Deletions cut 4 bases from V and 8 bases from J, with 16 bases between. CDR1 is SGHRS and CDR2 is YFSETQ in the germline V gene. CDR3 protein: CASSPRTRGDEQFF. The CDR3 bases are TGCGCCAGCAGCCCCCGGACTAGGGGGGATGAGCAGTTCTTC. The full variable domain, its missing parts supplied by reference TRBV5-1 and TRBJ2-1, is KAGVTQTPRYLIKTRGQQVTLSCSPISGHRSVSWYQQTPGQGLQFLFEYFSETQRNKGNFPGRFSGRQFSNSRSEMNVSTLELGDSALYLCASSPRTRGDEQFFGPGTRLTVL.

By share of the sample, this clonotype is medium-sized (0.01 to 0.1%). The chain joins TRBV2 to TRBJ1-3; D ambiguous. The CDR3 has 14 residues. Germline CDR1 reads SNHLY; CDR2 reads FYNNEI. V was cut by 3 bases and J by 1 base, with 7 bases left in between. The CDR3 reads CASSETASGNTIYF. In nucleotides, the CDR3 is TGTGCCAGCAGTGAGACGGCGTCTGGAAACACCATATATTTT. The full variable domain, completed using reference TRBV2 and TRBJ1-3, is EPEVTQTPSHQVTQMGQEVILRCVPISNHLYFYWYRQILGQKVEFLVSFYNNEISEKSEIFDDQFSVERPDGSNFTLKIRSTKLEDSAMYFCASSETASGNTIYFGEGSWLTVV.

There are many counts of this clonotype. The chain has TRBV12-3 or TRBV12-4 and TRBJ1-2, with TRBD1 matching over 8 bases. V was pared by 5 bases and J by 4 bases, with 15 bases of the junction left unmatched. The CDR3 is 17 residues long. The CDR3 DNA is TGTGCCAGCAGTCACCGGGACAGGATCGATCCGGTCTATGGCTACACCTTC. Protein: CASSHRDRIDPVYGYTF.

This clonotype showed up many times. The chain carries TRBV2 and TRBJ1-2, with TRBD1 identical over 7 bases. CDR3 length: 16 amino acids. Germline CDR1 is SNHLY and CDR2 is FYNNEI. With V trimmed by 3 bases and J by 5 bases, 12 bases remained unmatched. DNA of the CDR3: TGTGCCAGCAGTGAGAACCCTCGACAGGGCCTTTATGGCTACACCTTC. It translates to CASSENPRQGLYGYTF.

This clonotype occurred many times. The gene calls are TRBV28 and TRBJ2-3, with 7 bases fitting TRBD1. Trimming at V came to 10 bases and at J to 1 base, leaving 5 bases not matched to a gene. CDR3 length: 13 amino acids. Germline V CDR1 and CDR2: MDHEN, SYDVKM. The CDR3 protein is CAIHRGGTDTQYF. For the CDR3, the DNA is TGTGCCATCCACAGGGGAGGCACAGATACGCAGTATTTT.

This clonotype was counted at least ten times. The V call is TRBV14, the J call TRBJ1-2, with TRBD1 matching over 7 bases. Germline values: CDR1 SGHDN, CDR2 FVKESK. V lost 6 bases to trimming and J lost 6 bases; unmatched junction nucleotides: 7. CDR3 length: 13 amino acids. This CDR3 is CASSRQGNHGYTF. The CDR3 DNA follows: TGTGCCAGCAGTCGACAGGGAAACCATGGCTACACCTTC.

The sample holds many counts of this clonotype. The chain links TRBV20-1 to TRBJ1-1; tentative D call: TRBD1 (5 bases). This CDR3 is built from 11 residues. V lost 3 bases and J lost 8, with 10 bases in between. Germline CDR1 is DFQATT and CDR2 is SNEGSKA (reference sequence). CDR3 sequence (DNA): TGCAGTGCTAGTGGAGACAGAGAAGCTTTCTTT. This translates into CSASGDREAFF.

This sequence joins TRBV7-6 and TRBJ2-1; D is undetermined. The CDR3 covers 12 residues. The germline V gene encodes CDR1 SGHVS and CDR2 FNYEAQ. Trimming cost V 5 bases and J 4 bases, with 6 bases left between them. This CDR3 reads CASSDGYNEQFF. In nucleotides, the CDR3 is TGTGCCAGCAGCGACGGATACAATGAGCAGTTCTTC.

The table lists this clonotype with many counts. The rearrangement uses TRBV29-1 and TRBJ1-1, with 7 nucleotides matching TRBD1. With 4 bases clipped from V and 0 bases from J, the junction kept 2 bases outside the gene matches. CDR3 length: 13 residues. Germline V CDR1 and CDR2: SQVTM, ANQGSEA. The CDR3 loop reads CSVGGQLNTEAFF. The CDR3 DNA reads TGCAGCGTTGGGGGACAGTTGAACACTGAAGCTTTCTTT.